Reported below is one TCR beta chain. The data originate from a study of regulatory T cells in long-lasting Graves disease. Relying on iRepertoire HTBI primers and Arm-PCR of CDR3 regions, the team built TCR beta libraries. Each CDR3 protein is one row after TCRdb ran MiXCR on the multiplex PCR reads. Of around 400,000 distinct CDR3 sequences in the sample, approximately 16% are singletons; the top ten hold about 8.2%. Documented time point: newly diagnosed GD, antithyroid drugs for less than 3 months. The TCR library was prepared using RNA isolated from PBMCs. The CDR3 is made up of 13 amino acids. V lost 7 bases and J lost 0, with 9 bases in between. Germline loops: CDR1 LNHDA, CDR2 SQIVND (reference sequence). Another study also made use of these data, one on T cells in Graves' hyperthyroidism and ophthalmopathy.

The chain combines TRBV19 with TRBJ1-1; the D is unclear. The TCR comes from a woman in her forties with Graves disease. Source: peripheral blood mononuclear cells (PBMCs), taken at new diagnosis, from a patient treated with antithyroid drugs. Here the CDR3 DNA reads TGTGCCAGTACTCGGGGAATGAACACTGAAGCTTTCTTT. This translates into CASTRGMNTEAFF.